A single T cell receptor beta chain is shown here with its context. Across about two dozen US areas, participants ranged in age from roughly 18 to 89 years. The CDR3 is made up of 14 amino acids. V gave up 5 bases and J gave up 2 bases, with 12 bases separating them. In germline, CDR1 is SGHVS, CDR2 FNYEAQ. The source of the sample is a study of blood T cell repertoires in COVID-19. About the study: The origin of the acute and convalescent COVID-19 samples was the United States, Italy and Spain.

Sequenced by immunoSEQ multiplex PCR; TCRdb stores in-frame clones only, minus some. The sample contains more than 300,000 clones, 85% to 90% of which appear only once. J is TRBJ1-1 and V is TRBV7-6; D is uncertain. The sequencing input was PBMCs or T cells enriched from blood (not recorded which). This receptor was obtained from a woman in her 30s who had recovered from COVID-19. This CDR3 is CASSESVLNTEAFF. CDR3 nucleotide sequence: TGTGCCAGCAGCGAGTCCGTCCTAAACACTGAAGCTTTCTTT.